The table lists the clone carrying this T cell receptor (beta chain) with a count of one. As yet, its antigen is unknown. This entry is derived from a study of T cell responses to AZD1222 COVID-19 vaccine. Study context: Pooled together were second doses at about 4 or about 12 weeks. Whole-study findings and limits: Just 5 to 7 AZD1222 recipients were seropositive at baseline. There were mostly white British donors and more females than males, and clonal diversity was possibly underestimated. Regions 160-218 and 743-854 dominated among vaccine-associated CD4 TCRs spanning spike.

Here immunoSEQ multiplex PCR was the method, and the copy in TCRdb shows in-frame clones only, minus some. The data show about 99,000 clones, 90% to 95% seen once. V trimming: 4 bases; J trimming: 4 bases; junction bases outside the gene matches: 4. The CDR3 runs 14 residues. Germline CDR1 is MNHEY and CDR2 is SMNVEV (reference sequence). The origin of this receptor is an adult in good health. The rearrangement links TRBV27 to TRBJ1-5; 7 bases line up with TRBD1. The sequences come from peripheral blood, collected on day 0 of AZD1222 vaccination. This chain's CDR3 is CASSSTGVNQPQHF. The DNA for the CDR3 is TGTGCCAGCAGTTCTACAGGGGTGAATCAGCCCCAGCATTTT.